This T cell receptor beta chain was observed in a study of regulatory T cells in long-lasting Graves disease (dated by TCRdb to the early 2020s). The study in broad terms: Newly diagnosed Graves' disease patients had taken antithyroid drugs for less than 3 months. This study used TCR sequencing and RNA sequencing of peripheral blood to compare persistent Graves' disease patients against newly diagnosed Graves' disease patients. The study was conducted in China and was registered as a clinical trial. A total of roughly 33 samples underwent TCR sequencing: about 13 from persistent and some 20 from newly diagnosed Graves' disease patients.

What this sample's time point label stands for: newly diagnosed GD, antithyroid drugs for less than 3 months. RNA was extracted from PBMCs in TRIzol for both TCR sequencing and RNA sequencing. Graves' disease was diagnosed according to American Thyroid Association guidelines. Recruitment of patients was carried out at an endocrinology department in Xi'an, China. Each patient gave 7 to 9.5 milliliters of peripheral blood, collected in an EDTA anticoagulant tube. Ficoll Paque Plus density gradient separation was used to isolate PBMCs, and no further T cell sorting was done. An Agilent 2100 Bioanalyzer and agarose gel were used to check RNA quality, while a NanoDrop 2000 measured RNA concentration. Preparation of the library involved multiplex PCR. The sample was run on an Illumina HiSeq 4000. CDR3 regions were amplified by Arm-PCR with iRepertoire HTBI primers to construct TCR beta libraries. Before sequencing, the PCR products underwent gel purification. As for how the authors treated the data: A total of fewer than 65 TRBV and under 15 TRBJ segments were identified across samples and were used for gene usage analysis of CDR3 amino acid clonotypes. Filtered high-quality paired reads were merged into contigs using COPE and FqMerger. BLAST was used to align contigs to IMGT TRBV, TRBD and TRBJ reference genes, and CDR3 was defined according to IMGT. Any clonotype with a frequency above 0.1% was counted as a highly expanded clone. Shannon entropy was used to measure repertoire diversity, and the Gini coefficient was used to measure V-J evenness. A clonotype found in more than one individual was treated as public. TCRdb reanalyzed the raw reads on its own, using fastp at Q25 for trimming and MiXCR for clone calling, and kept in-frame beta chains. Here each entry gathers all rows of one CDR3 protein and keeps the most common genes and DNA. The V and J calls reflect TCRdb's pipeline rather than the authors' work. The sample yields approximately 350,000 distinct CDR3 sequences; over 9.5% were counted once. The ten largest clones represent 15% to 20% of the sample.

Broader findings and caveats from the paper: Compared with newly diagnosed patients, persistent Graves' disease patients had lower TCR Shannon entropy and fewer highly expanded clones, which suggests clonal expansion. Because the primary lesion, thyroid tissue, could not be accessed, the study looked at peripheral blood alone. Preferential use of TRBV28, TRBJ1-2 and TRBJ2-5 was observed in persistent disease, whereas TRBV20-1 and TRBJ2-1 were favored in newly diagnosed disease. As a limitation, the authors acknowledged that the small sample size may reduce accuracy. More public clonotypes were shared among persistent patients (roughly 2,700) than among newly diagnosed patients (966). Sequencing and analysis were limited to the TCR beta chain.

In its sample, this clonotype was seen many times. The antigen it recognizes is unknown. Within one base of it there is no much larger clone, and no base qualities were kept. Counted from cysteine to phenylalanine, this CDR3 has 12 amino acids. The read is trimmed to its CDR3 DNA, 36 bases read in frame from base 1. Trimming removed 4 bases from V and 4 bases from J, leaving 7 bases between the germline ends. In the germline V gene (reference sequence), CDR1 corresponds to GTSNPN and CDR2 to SVGIG. The same sample was also used in a study of T cells in Graves' hyperthyroidism and ophthalmopathy. The second publication reports: Stable Graves' hyperthyroidism was defined as the absence of progression to ophthalmopathy over 18 months of follow-up. The hyperthyroidism patients were between 18 and 65 years old and newly diagnosed, with a disease duration of less than 2 months. The study excluded patients with uncontrolled infections, other autoimmune diseases, pregnancy or lactation. Diagnoses were established on the basis of clinical symptoms, serum thyroxine and TRAb, thyroid ultrasound, and orbital computed tomography. A first-round RT-PCR of the TCR CDR3 used the HTBI primer set with the Qiagen OneStep RT-PCR kit. Most expanded thyroid clonotypes (frequency above 0.001) were also detected in blood, suggesting blood repertoires may reflect thyroid immune responses. In cross-validation, a model built on a 13 V-J signature told ophthalmopathy apart from stable hyperthyroidism with about 90% sensitivity and roughly 82% specificity, and in testing the same model reached 80%/75%. In validation, progression to ophthalmopathy was predicted by the model with nearly 71% sensitivity and 72.22% specificity, a median of about 6.4 months before onset. To identify distinguishing TCR V-J signatures, a discovery cohort of 95 to 100 patients was used, comprising some 45 with Graves' ophthalmopathy and 57 with stable Graves' hyperthyroidism. Prospective prediction of ophthalmopathy was tested in an independent validation cohort consisting of about 19 hyperthyroidism patients and approximately 16 patients who later progressed to ophthalmopathy. The approximately 95 discovery patients were divided at random into training and test sets in a 7:3 ratio. Thyroid tissue and blood T-cell repertoires from over 5 Graves' hyperthyroidism patients were also compared in the study. After sampling, hyperthyroidism patients received methimazole starting at 30 mg daily, and ophthalmopathy patients received high-dose intravenous methylprednisolone. Libraries were constructed in a second round of multiplex PCR, after which size selection and purification were performed. Paired-end sequencing of the libraries was performed with 100 bp reads on an Illumina HiSeq2000. Raw data were processed with SOAPnuke, discarding reads with adapters, uncalled bases, mean Phred below 15, or no exact constant-primer or identifier match. High-quality paired reads were merged using COPE v1.2.5, and each unique nucleotide sequence was defined as a clonotype. MiTCR v1.1 was used to align clonotypes to the IMGT TRBV, TRBD and TRBJ reference segments. Analysis was restricted to V-J combinations with a frequency above 0.0001, which covered 99.2% of repertoires. A TCS score was defined as the ratio of F50 (clonal expansion) to E x V (chaos), with BLOSUM62-based TCRdist applied between CDR3 peptides within each V-J. Welch's t-statistics and random forest reduced 500 to 650 V-J features to roughly 13, which were used in a naive Bayes classifier (R e1071). Sample size was not statistically predetermined, and blinding of investigators to group allocation was not performed. TCR Vbeta CDR3 sequencing of 130 to 150 peripheral blood samples (under 45 ophthalmopathy, roughly 72 hyperthyroidism and approximately 17 progressor patients) is reported in the paper.

The receptor comes from a woman aged 18-29 years with Graves disease. Donor details come from another sample of the same person, matched by shared clones. The sample was peripheral blood mononuclear cells (PBMCs), taken at new diagnosis, from a patient treated with antithyroid drugs. This sequence uses TRBV30 and TRBJ1-4; D gene: possibly TRBD1, on 5 matching bases. DNA sequence: TGTGCCTGGAACAGGTTTAATGAAAAACTGTTTTTT. This is translated as CAWNRFNEKLFF.